The next 14 T cell receptor beta chains were all read from a single sample in a study of identical twins. TCRdb itself ran the 5' RACE reads through MiXCR, one entry per CDR3 protein. The sample holds 1.5 million to 2 million distinct CDR3 sequences, roughly 35% seen once. Sequenced material: cord blood. These receptor sequences come from a newborn girl in good health.

This chain uses TRBV6-5 with TRBJ1-6; a weak D match, TRBD1 (5 bases). CDR1 is MNHEY, CDR2 SVGAGI, per germline. This CDR3 has 17 amino acids. Trimming stripped 4 bases from V and 5 bases from J, with 18 bases between. The CDR3 region is CASSWLPLGQDNSPLHF. CDR3 bases: TGTGCCAGCAGTTGGCTCCCCCTAGGACAAGATAATTCACCCCTCCACTTT.

This clonotype was seen once. Here the CDR3 reads CASSPSRDRGFQPQHF. CDR3 nucleotides: TGTGCCAGCAGCCCGTCCCGGGACAGGGGATTTCAGCCCCAGCATTTT. The chain joins TRBV7-2 to TRBJ1-5; TRBD1 agrees at 10 bases. The CDR3 contains 16 residues. Trimming took 5 bases from V and 6 from J; bases not matched to a gene: 10. The germline V gene has CDR1 SGHTA and CDR2 FQGNSA. Looking up the rest from reference TRBV7-2 and TRBJ1-5 gives the full variable domain: GAGVSQSPSNKVTEKGKDVELRCDPISGHTALYWYRQSLGQGLEFLIYFQGNSAPDKSGLPSDRFSAERTGGSVSTLTIQRTQQEDSAVYLCASSPSRDRGFQPQHFGDGTRLSIL.

This clonotype was detected only a few times. V gene TRBV20-1 combines with J gene TRBJ1-6; D unclear. CDR3 length: 17 amino acids. The ends were cut back, 5 bases at V and 2 bases at J, with 19 bases in the middle. Germline V gives CDR1 DFQATT, CDR2 SNEGSKA (reference sequence). The CDR3 DNA reads TGCAGTGCTGGTACGTTGTCGAGAACAACCTATAATTCACCCCTCCACTTT. Protein sequence: CSAGTLSRTTYNSPLHF.

J is TRBJ1-5 and V is TRBV27; D possibly corresponds to TRBD1 (5 bases). This CDR3 spans 15 amino acids. V lost 2 bases to trimming and J lost 3 bases, with 11 bases between them. Germline CDR1 reads MNHEY; CDR2 reads SMNVEV (reference sequence). CDR3 amino acids: CASSLEPGHNQPQHF. The CDR3 bases are TGTGCCAGCAGTTTAGAGCCGGGGCACAATCAGCCCCAGCATTTT.

The chain joins TRBV4-1 to TRBJ2-7; 10 bases agree with TRBD2. This CDR3 contains 15 residues. V was pared by 2 bases and J by 3 bases, with 4 bases of the junction left unmatched. Germline V gene data show CDR1 as MGHRA and CDR2 as YSYEKL. The CDR3 here is CASSQQLAGFYEQYF. DNA of the CDR3: TGCGCCAGCAGCCAACAACTAGCGGGGTTCTACGAGCAGTACTTC.

This clonotype was detected only a few times. CDR3 protein: CASSLGRQPQETQYF. In nucleotides, the CDR3 is TGCGCCAGCAGCTTGGGACGACAGCCCCAAGAGACCCAGTACTTC. V is TRBV5-1 and J is TRBJ2-5; TRBD1 might be the D (5 bases). The CDR3 loop spans 15 amino acids. The V gene's germline CDR1 is SGHRS and CDR2 YFSETQ. V gave up 0 bases and J gave up 1 base, with 10 bases separating them.

Only a few counts were recorded for this clonotype. The junction departs from germline at one end; a sequencing error may be responsible. The chain has TRBV7-7 and TRBJ1-5; the D gene is possibly TRBD1 (6 bases). This CDR3 has 14 residues. The germline V gene encodes CDR1 SSHAT and CDR2 FNYEAQ (reference sequence). The CDR3 DNA follows: TGTGCTAGCAGCTACAGGGTTAGCAATCAGCCCCAGCATTTT. It yields the protein CASSYRVSNQPQHF.

The chain is built from TRBV6-1 and TRBJ1-3; 9 nucleotides align to TRBD1. This CDR3 has 15 residues. CDR1 and CDR2 (germline): MNHNS, SASEGT. The V and J ends lost 8 bases and 4 bases, in that order; junction bases with no gene match: 9. The CDR3 nucleotides read TGTGCCAGCCTCAACAGGGGGCTGACAGGAAACACCATATATTTT. This sequence encodes CASLNRGLTGNTIYF.

This clonotype was counted only a few times. This rearrangement joins TRBV24-1 to TRBJ2-1; no firm D call. The CDR3 spans 14 residues. The germline V gene has CDR1 KGHDR and CDR2 SFDVKD. V was trimmed by 3 bases and J by 0 bases, leaving 5 bases between them. The CDR3 DNA is TGTGCCACCAGTGATGGCAGCTCCTACAATGAGCAGTTCTTC. Its translation is CATSDGSSYNEQFF.

The chain is built from TRBV11-3 and TRBJ2-2, with 10 nucleotides matching TRBD2. V trimming: 1 base; J trimming: 1 base; junction bases outside the gene matches: 6. The CDR3 covers 18 residues. Germline CDR1 SGHNT, CDR2 YENEEA. CDR3 loop: CASSLGRLAGVNTGELFF. The DNA for the CDR3 is TGTGCCAGCAGCTTAGGCCGGCTAGCGGGAGTGAACACCGGGGAGCTGTTTTTT. Using reference TRBV11-3 and TRBJ2-2 for the parts outside the CDR3, the full variable domain is EAGVVQSPRYKIIEKKQPVAFWCNPISGHNTLYWYLQNLGQGPELLIRYENEEAVDDSQLPKDRFSAERLKGVDSTLKIQPAELGDSAVYLCASSLGRLAGVNTGELFFGEGSRLTVL.

This clonotype was observed a few times. The gene calls are TRBV20-1 and TRBJ1-5; D gene unclear. Trimming took 2 bases from V and 2 from J, leaving 10 bases between them. Germline-derived CDR1 and CDR2 are DFQATT and SNEGSKA (reference sequence). This CDR3 comprises 14 residues. This chain's CDR3 is CSARHWGGNQPQHF. The DNA of the CDR3 is TGCAGTGCTAGACACTGGGGTGGCAATCAGCCCCAGCATTTT.

Regarding this clonotype: A read error may explain this, as a much larger clone is one base away. The rearrangement joins TRBV29-1 to TRBJ2-1, with TRBD2 as a possible D gene (6 bases). This CDR3 region has 14 residues. Trimming stripped 7 bases from V and 5 bases from J, with 18 bases between. From germline, CDR1 is SQVTM and CDR2 ANQGSEA. DNA for the CDR3: TGCAGCGGGGGAAAGGTGCTAGCGAACAATGAGCAGTTCTTC. Protein product: CSGGKVLANNEQFF.

V is TRBV2 and J is TRBJ2-7, with 8 bases aligning to TRBD2. The CDR3 loop spans 12 amino acids. The germline CDR1 and CDR2 sequences are SNHLY and FYNNEI. With 0 bases clipped from V and 12 bases from J, the junction kept 4 bases outside the gene matches. CDR3 sequence reads: CASSEALAAWYF. The CDR3 bases are TGTGCCAGCAGTGAAGCACTAGCGGCCTGGTACTTC.

The gene calls are TRBV7-9 and TRBJ1-2, with TRBD1 identical over 10 bases. Germline lookup yields CDR1 SEHNR and CDR2 FQNEAQ (reference sequence). This CDR3 is built from 15 residues. V shed 5 bases and J 4 bases; nucleotides not matched to a gene: 7. The DNA for the CDR3 is TGTGCCAGCAGCCAGATGACAGGGGGCTTCTATGGCTACACCTTC. This codes for CASSQMTGGFYGYTF. Looking up the rest from reference TRBV7-9 and TRBJ1-2 gives the full variable domain: DTGVSQNPRHKITKRGQNVTFRCDPISEHNRLYWYRQTLGQGPEFLTYFQNEAQLEKSRLLSDRFSAERPKGSFSTLEIQRTEQGDSAMYLCASSQMTGGFYGYTFGSGTRLTVV.